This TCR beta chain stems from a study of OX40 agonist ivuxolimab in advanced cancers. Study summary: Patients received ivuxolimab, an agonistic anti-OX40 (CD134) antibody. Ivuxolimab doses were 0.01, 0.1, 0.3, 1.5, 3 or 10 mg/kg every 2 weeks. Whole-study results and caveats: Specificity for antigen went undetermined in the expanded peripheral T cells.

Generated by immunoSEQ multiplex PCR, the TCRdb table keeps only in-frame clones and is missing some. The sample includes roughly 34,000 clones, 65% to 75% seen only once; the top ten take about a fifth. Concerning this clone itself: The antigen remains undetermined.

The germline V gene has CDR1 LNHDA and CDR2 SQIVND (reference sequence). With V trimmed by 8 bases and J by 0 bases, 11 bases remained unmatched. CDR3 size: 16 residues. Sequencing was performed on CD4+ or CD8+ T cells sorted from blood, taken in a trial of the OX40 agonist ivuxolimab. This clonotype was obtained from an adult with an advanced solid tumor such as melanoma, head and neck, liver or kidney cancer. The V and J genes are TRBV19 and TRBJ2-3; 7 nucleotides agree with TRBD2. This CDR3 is CASDTPGLPSTDTQYF. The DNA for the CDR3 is TGTGCCAGTGACACCCCGGGACTACCTAGCACAGATACGCAGTATTTT.